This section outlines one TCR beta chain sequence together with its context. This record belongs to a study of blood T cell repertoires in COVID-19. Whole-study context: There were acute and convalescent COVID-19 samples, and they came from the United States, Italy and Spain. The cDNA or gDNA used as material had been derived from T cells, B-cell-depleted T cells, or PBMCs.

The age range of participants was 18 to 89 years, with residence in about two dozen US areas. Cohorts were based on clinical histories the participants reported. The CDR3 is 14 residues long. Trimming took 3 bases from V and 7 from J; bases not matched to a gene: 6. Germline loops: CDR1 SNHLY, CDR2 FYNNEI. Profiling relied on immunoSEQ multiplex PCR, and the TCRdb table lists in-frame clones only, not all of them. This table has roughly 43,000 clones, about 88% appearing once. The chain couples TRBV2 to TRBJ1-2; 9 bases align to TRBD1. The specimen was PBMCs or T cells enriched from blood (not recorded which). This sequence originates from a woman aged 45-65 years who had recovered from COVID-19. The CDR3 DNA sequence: TGTGCCAGCAGTGATTGGGGACAGGGAAGTGGCTACACCTTC. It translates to CASSDWGQGSGYTF.